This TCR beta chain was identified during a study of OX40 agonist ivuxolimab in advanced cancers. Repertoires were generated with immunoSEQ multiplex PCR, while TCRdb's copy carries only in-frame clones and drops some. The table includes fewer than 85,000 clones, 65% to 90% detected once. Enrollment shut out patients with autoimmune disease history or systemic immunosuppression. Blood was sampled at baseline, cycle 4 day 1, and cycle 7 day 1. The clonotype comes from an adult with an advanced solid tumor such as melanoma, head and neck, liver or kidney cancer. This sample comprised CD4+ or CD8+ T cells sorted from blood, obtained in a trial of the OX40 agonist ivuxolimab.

The CDR3, as DNA: TGCGCCAGCACCATGCCGGGTCACTCCTACGAGCAGTACTTC. Its translation is CASTMPGHSYEQYF. The chain carries TRBV10-1 and TRBJ2-7; D gene uncertain. This CDR3 region has 14 residues. Germline CDR1 is WNHNN and CDR2 is SYGVQD (reference sequence). The V end was cut by 7 bases, the J end by 0 bases, with 13 bases between.